Listed below are T cell receptor beta chains from one sample, sequenced in a study of CD8 T cells in ankylosing spondylitis. TCRdb called the 5' RACE reads again in MiXCR, with one record for every CDR3 protein. In the table there are more than 600,000 distinct CDR3 sequences, under 20% of which are singletons. Material for sequencing was blood, either unsorted or a sorted T cell fraction (not recorded which). These receptors all stem from a male donor with ankylosing spondylitis. Each CDR3 is given with its conserved first and last residue. Clone size appears in some rows only: once, few, many, or a class for an expanded clone.

clone_size | v_call | cdr3_aa
NA | TRBV28 | CASSFTPNSPGPLETQYF
NA | TRBV25-1 | CASNGVNFYNSPLHF
few | TRBV7-2 | CASSLVSGRPDTQYF
NA | TRBV20-1 | CSARVRQGYNSPLHF
many | TRBV20-1 | CSAREPVTEAFF
many | TRBV12-3/TRBV12-4 | CASRLSTGELFF
once | TRBV7-9 | CASSTPIRGVVDEKLFF
few | TRBV12-5 | CASGFGDGGAPNGYTF
many | TRBV2 | CASKQGPISGELFF
NA | TRBV3-1 | CASSQGPQGSWDEQFF
many | TRBV2 | CASKVRLADGEQYF
few | TRBV3-1 | CASSQVNRNTEAFF
NA | TRBV7-8 | CASSFKGLAGETQYF
few | TRBV29-1 | CSVEDRGRGLPEAFF
NA | TRBV20-1 | CSARDRAGQETQYF
NA | TRBV7-2 | CASSRGLAGWETQYF
many | TRBV4-3 | CASSQATLALITYEQYF
NA | TRBV4-3 | CASSQGDRLREKLFF
many | TRBV12-3/TRBV12-4 | CASSPSGSPQHF
once | TRBV12-3/TRBV12-4 | CASSFMGYGYTF
many | TRBV7-9 | CASSQSSYNEQFF
NA | TRBV12-3/TRBV12-4 | CASTAGPSYNEQFF
NA | TRBV12-3/TRBV12-4 | CASSPEEFRDRGNTGELFF
few | TRBV7-2 | CASSQSGGGNGYTF
NA | TRBV5-1 | CASSFFGQGAGGTEAFF
NA | TRBV4-2 | CASSQGLGQGSNQPQHF
once | TRBV7-9 | CASSRTDLRLAF
NA | TRBV20-1 | CSAEVAGARAKDTQYF
few | TRBV7-3 | CASSLQPVTGSYEQYF
few | TRBV10-3 | CAIGGTGDIQYF
NA | TRBV4-1 | CASSHKDPTYYGYTF
NA | TRBV5-1 | CASSHHMEEKLFF
NA | TRBV6-5 | CASFGSAYEQYF
NA | TRBV20-1 | CSARISSTDTQYF
NA | TRBV10-3 | CAISSGQAQYF
NA | TRBV10-3 | CAISEFWGGEQFF
many | TRBV5-1 | CASSLRPGSSYEQYF
few | TRBV18 | CASSQTQGETQYF
NA | TRBV28 | CASSSDRQYGDIQYF
few | TRBV5-1 | CASRPTRAMNTEAFF
few | TRBV9 | CASSSLQTYGYTF
NA | TRBV24-1 | CATSDPFDGVDNYSYTF
NA | TRBV20-1 | CSARDLGRGDQPQHF
NA | TRBV5-1 | CASSPDGAPREQYF
few | TRBV12-3/TRBV12-4 | CASSKPGQGDYGYTF
NA | TRBV5-1 | CASSLGRGATYEQYF
NA | TRBV7-8 | CASLGATDSGANVLTF
NA | TRBV19 | CASSITLISPTYEQYF